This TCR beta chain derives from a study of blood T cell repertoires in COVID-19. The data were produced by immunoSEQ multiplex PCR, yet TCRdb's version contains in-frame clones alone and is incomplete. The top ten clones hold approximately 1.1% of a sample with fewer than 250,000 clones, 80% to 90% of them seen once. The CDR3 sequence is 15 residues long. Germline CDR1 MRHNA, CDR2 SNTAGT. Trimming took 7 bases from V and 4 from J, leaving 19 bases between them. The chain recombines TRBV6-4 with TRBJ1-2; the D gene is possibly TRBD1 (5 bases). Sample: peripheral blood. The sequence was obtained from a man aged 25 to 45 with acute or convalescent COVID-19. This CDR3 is CASKVEYRGSYGYTF. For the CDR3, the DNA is TGTGCCAGCAAAGTGGAGTACCGGGGGAGCTATGGCTACACCTTC.